This T cell receptor beta chain was found in a study of CD8 T cells in Susac syndrome. The study used treatment-naive patients who had stable or active relapsing-remitting disease as multiple sclerosis controls. Purification of the CD8+ and CD4+ T cells relied on negative isolation, and TEMRA cells underwent FACS enrichment. This clonotype came up once. The CDR3 sequence is 16 residues long. The V and J ends lost 3 bases and 4 bases respectively, with 17 bases between them. In germline, CDR1 is SGHVS, CDR2 FNYEAQ. Random hexamers primed reverse transcription of about 0.5 to 1 ug RNA. Coverage of TCR beta CDR3 amplification by immunoSEQ multiplex PCR extended to 54 Vbeta and 13 Jbeta. TCRdb ran MiXCR on the immunoSEQ multiplex PCR reads and lists one entry per CDR3 protein. The profile shows roughly 330,000 distinct CDR3 sequences, about 91% of them singletons.

Material: CD4+ T cells from PBMCs. The TCR sequence derives from a human donor with multiple sclerosis. V gene TRBV7-6 combines with J gene TRBJ2-3, with D possibly matching TRBD1 (6 bases). The CDR3, as DNA: TGTGCCAGCAGCTTTCAGGGTAGGGGGATCCCAGATACGCAGTATTTT. Protein sequence: CASSFQGRGIPDTQYF.